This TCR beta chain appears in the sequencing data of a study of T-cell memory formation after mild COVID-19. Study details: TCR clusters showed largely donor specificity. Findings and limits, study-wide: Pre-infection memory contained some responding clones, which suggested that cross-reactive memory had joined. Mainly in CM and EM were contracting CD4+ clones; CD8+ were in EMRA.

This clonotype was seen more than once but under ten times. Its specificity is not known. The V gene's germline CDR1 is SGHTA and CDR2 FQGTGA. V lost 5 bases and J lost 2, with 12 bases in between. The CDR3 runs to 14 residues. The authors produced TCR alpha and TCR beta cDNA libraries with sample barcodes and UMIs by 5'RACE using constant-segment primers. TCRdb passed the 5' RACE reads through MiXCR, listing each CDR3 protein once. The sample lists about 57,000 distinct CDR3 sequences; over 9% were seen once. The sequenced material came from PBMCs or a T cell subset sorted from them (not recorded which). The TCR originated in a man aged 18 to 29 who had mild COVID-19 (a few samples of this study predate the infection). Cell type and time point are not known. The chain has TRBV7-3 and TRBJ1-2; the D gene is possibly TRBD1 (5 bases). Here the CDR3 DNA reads TGTGCCAGCAGCCCCAGTCCAGGGAACTATGGCTACACCTTC. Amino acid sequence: CASSPSPGNYGYTF.